This is a list of T cell receptor beta chains from one sample in a study of cytomegalovirus exposure and HLA in healthy donors. The protocol was immunoSEQ multiplex PCR, while the TCRdb copy is restricted to in-frame clones and leaves out a portion. This repertoire shows roughly 200,000 clones, approximately 80% found once; its top ten account for roughly 0.5%. The sequenced sample was PBMCs. Every receptor here comes from a woman in her forties or fifties in good health and CMV-seronegative. Both conserved end residues are part of each CDR3. The D gene is left open where the match is weak. Rows give clone size only sometimes, using once, few, many, or a class for an expanded clone.

>TRBV7-5|.|.|TRBJ2-6
TGTGCCAGAAGTCCTGGGGGGGGGCCCTCTGGGGCCAACGTCCTGACTTTC
CARSPGGGPSGANVLTF
>TRBV4-1|.|TRBD1|TRBJ2-1
TGCGCCAGCAGCTATTATTCCGACAGGGGCGAGCAGTTCTTC
CASSYYSDRGEQFF
>TRBV5-1|few|TRBD1|TRBJ1-1
TGCGCCAGCAGCCCGACAGGGGGTGGCACTGAAGCTTTCTTT
CASSPTGGGTEAFF
>TRBV6-4|.|TRBD1|TRBJ1-1
TGTGCCAGCAGTCCACAACAGGGGGCCATGAACACTGAAGCTTTCTTT
CASSPQQGAMNTEAFF
>TRBV19|few|.|TRBJ2-1
TGTGCCAGTAGTATACAGGGCGGCAATGAGCAGTTCTTC
CASSIQGGNEQFF
>TRBV27|.|TRBD2|TRBJ2-7
TGTGCCAGCAGACGGACTAGCGGGACCCACGAGCAGTACTTC
CASRRTSGTHEQYF
>TRBV1|.|.|TRBJ1-4
TGCACCAGCAGCCACCCCCCCCGGCATAATTGTTTGTGGACAGGAGGTAATGAAAAACTGTTTTTT
CTSSHPPRHNCLWTGGNEKLFF
>TRBV28|.|.|TRBJ1-1
TGTGCCAGCACCATCTGGACAGTAGGAACTGAAGCTTTCTTT
CASTIWTVGTEAFF
>TRBV11-2|.|.|TRBJ2-7
TGTGCCAGCAGCTTAGCTGGGACAACTCCTCCCTACGAGCAGTACTTC
CASSLAGTTPPYEQYF
>TRBV9|.|TRBD1|TRBJ1-4
TGTGCCAGCAGCGTCAGGACAGGCGCGAATGAAAAACTGTTTTTT
CASSVRTGANEKLFF
>TRBV18|few|TRBD1|TRBJ1-1
TGTGCCAGCTCACCTTTCGCGACAGGGGCGAACACTGAAGCTTTCTTT
CASSPFATGANTEAFF
>TRBV11-3|.|TRBD2|TRBJ2-7
TGTGCCAGCAGCTCTAGCGGCTACGAGCAGTACTTC
CASSSSGYEQYF
>TRBV5-4|.|TRBD1|TRBJ2-1
TGTGCCAGCAGCTTCCAGGGGGCGGATGAGCAGTTCTTC
CASSFQGADEQFF
>TRBV4-2|.|TRBD1|TRBJ2-2
TGTGCCAGCAGCCGCAACCAGGGGGCAGGGGGGGAGCTGTTTTTT
CASSRNQGAGGELFF
>TRBV27|once|.|TRBJ2-7
TGTGCCAGCAGCCCCGGACAGTCCTACGAGCAGTACTTC
CASSPGQSYEQYF
>TRBV5-1|.|TRBD1|TRBJ2-1
TGCGCCAGCAGGAGGGACAGGGGAGAAAATGAGCAGTTCTTC
CASRRDRGENEQFF
>TRBV27|few|TRBD1|TRBJ2-7
TGTGCCAGCAGTCGAGACAGGGCCAACGAGCAGTACTTC
CASSRDRANEQYF
>TRBV7-8|.|TRBD1|TRBJ2-4
TGTGCCAGCAGCCGATCGGGACAGGGCAACATTCAGTACTTC
CASSRSGQGNIQYF
>TRBV30|.|.|TRBJ2-3
TGTGCCTGGAGTGCAGGGGCCACAGATACGCAGTATTTT
CAWSAGATDTQYF
>TRBV27|.|TRBD2|TRBJ2-1
TGTGCCAGCAGTTTAACTCGCCCGCTAGCGGGTAGCTCCTACAATGAGCAGTTCTTC
CASSLTRPLAGSSYNEQFF
>TRBV6-1|.|TRBD2|TRBJ2-5
TGTGCCAGCAGTGCAACTAGCGGGGGGGCCCGGGAGACCCAGTACTTC
CASSATSGGARETQYF
>TRBV7-9|.|TRBD1|TRBJ2-1
TGTGCCAGCAGCTCAGCCAGGGGTTACAGGGGGGACAACAATGAGCAGTTCTTC
CASSSARGYRGDNNEQFF
>TRBV10-2|.|.|TRBJ2-7
TGCGCCAGTTTATATGAACGGGGCTACGAGCAGTACTTC
CASLYERGYEQYF
>TRBV18|.|TRBD2|TRBJ2-7
TGTGCCAGCTCACGAGATACCCCTGGCGGGAGTCTTGGCGAGCAGTACTTC
CASSRDTPGGSLGEQYF
>TRBV2|few|TRBD1|TRBJ2-7
TGTGCCAGCAGTGTTATCCGGGACAGCTACGAGCAGTACTTC
CASSVIRDSYEQYF
>TRBV7-2|few|.|TRBJ2-1
TGTGCCAGCAGCTTTTCGGTCAAATCCTACAATGAGCAGTTCTTC
CASSFSVKSYNEQFF
>TRBV28|.|.|TRBJ1-3
TGTGCCAGCAGTTTGGGGACGGGGGGGGAGGGTGCTGGAAACACCATATATTTT
CASSLGTGGEGAGNTIYF
>TRBV6-5|.|.|TRBJ2-7
TGTGCCAGCAGGCAAACTACAGGGAGCGAGCAGTACTTC
CASRQTTGSEQYF
>TRBV10-1|.|.|TRBJ2-2
TGCGCCAGCAGTAGGGGGAGAGACACCGGGGAGCTGTTTTTT
CASSRGRDTGELFF
>TRBV5-6|.|TRBD1|TRBJ1-5
TGTGCCAGCAGCTTGGGGACAGGGTTGAACAATCAGCCCCAGCATTTT
CASSLGTGLNNQPQHF
>TRBV10-3|.|.|TRBJ2-1
TGTGCCATCAGTGAGATTATCGGCCGGAGGAGCTCCTACAATGAGCAGTTCTTC
CAISEIIGRRSSYNEQFF
>TRBV29-1|few|.|TRBJ2-1
TGCAGCGTTGGGCAGGACTCATACAATGAGCAGTTCTTC
CSVGQDSYNEQFF
>TRBV14|.|.|TRBJ2-1
TGTGCCAGCAGCCAATCATACAATGAGCAGTTCTTC
CASSQSYNEQFF
>TRBV2|.|.|TRBJ1-1
TGTGCCAGCAGTGAAATCGCTCGCGGAGACACTGAAGCTTTCTTT
CASSEIARGDTEAFF
>TRBV27|.|.|TRBJ2-7
TGTGCCAGCAGTTTGGGGCAGACGACGAGCAGTAGGTACTTC
CASSLGQTTSSRYF
>TRBV28|.|TRBD2|TRBJ2-7
TGTGCCAGCAGTTTTAGCGGGAGCTCCTACGAGCAGTACTTC
CASSFSGSSYEQYF
>TRBV5-5|.|.|TRBJ1-2
TGTGCCAGCAGCCCTAGACAGGACTCGGGCTACACCTTC
CASSPRQDSGYTF
>TRBV5-6|.|.|TRBJ2-5
TGTGCCAGCAGCTTCGCTAAACAAGAGACCCAGTACTTC
CASSFAKQETQYF
>TRBV6-5|.|.|TRBJ1-6
TGTGCCAGCAGTTACTCAGCGGGGTTTGGAAATTCACCCCTCCACTTT
CASSYSAGFGNSPLHF
>TRBV12-5|once|.|TRBJ2-2
TGTGCTAGTGGTTCTGAAGTAGCAGCCACCGGGGAGCTGTTTTTT
CASGSEVAATGELFF
>TRBV5-8|.|.|TRBJ1-4
TGTGCCAGCAGCAGCTTACCGACAGGCACTAATGAAAAACTGTTTTTT
CASSSLPTGTNEKLFF
>TRBV6-6|.|.|TRBJ1-5
TGTGCCAGCAGTTTTGGAGGGAAAGGGTCTGGGCCCCAGCATTTT
CASSFGGKGSGPQHF